This T cell receptor beta chain was sequenced in a study of T cells in Graves' hyperthyroidism and ophthalmopathy. Amplification yielded TCR beta CDR3 regions, with RNA transcripts as the source. The study used the HTBI primer set for a first-round RT-PCR of the TCR CDR3. TCRdb recomputed calls from the multiplex PCR reads with MiXCR, one row per CDR3 protein. The data show around 300,000 distinct CDR3 sequences, 13% seen once. Germline CDR1 GTSNPN, CDR2 SVGIG (reference sequence). CDR3 size: 13 residues. A remark on this clonotype: Sequence at one end of the junction differs from germline and may be a read error.

Sequencing was carried out using blood. The receptor was isolated from a woman aged 25 to 39 with Graves' hyperthyroidism that later progressed to Graves' ophthalmopathy. This chain joins TRBV30 and TRBJ1-1; D call uncertain. CDR3 in amino acids: CAWKLDPGTEAFF. CDR3 coding DNA: TGCGCCTGGAAATTAGACCCGGGAACGGAGGCTTTCTTT.